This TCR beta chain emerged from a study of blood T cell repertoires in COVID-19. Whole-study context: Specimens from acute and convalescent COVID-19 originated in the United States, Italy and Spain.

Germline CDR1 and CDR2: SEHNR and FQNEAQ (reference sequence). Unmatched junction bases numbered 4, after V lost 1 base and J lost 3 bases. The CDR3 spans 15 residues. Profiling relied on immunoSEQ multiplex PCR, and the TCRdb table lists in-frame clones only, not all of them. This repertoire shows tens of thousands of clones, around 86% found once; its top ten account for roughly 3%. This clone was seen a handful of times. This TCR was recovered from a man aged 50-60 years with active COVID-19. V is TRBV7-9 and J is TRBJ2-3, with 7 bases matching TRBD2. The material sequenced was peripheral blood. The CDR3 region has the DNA TGTGCCAGCAGCTTAGGCGGGAGAGGGACAGATACGCAGTATTTT. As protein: CASSLGGRGTDTQYF. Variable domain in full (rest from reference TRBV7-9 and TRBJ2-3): DTGVSQNPRHKITKRGQNVTFRCDPISEHNRLYWYRQTLGQGPEFLTYFQNEAQLEKSRLLSDRFSAERPKGSFSTLEIQRTEQGDSAMYLCASSLGGRGTDTQYFGPGTRLTVL.